The 9 T cell receptor beta chains in this list originate from one sample, sequenced in a study of T cell repertoires in cytomegalovirus infection. Using its own MiXCR run on the reads, TCRdb lists one record per CDR3 protein. Of around 300,000 distinct CDR3 sequences listed, approximately 25% are singletons. These receptors have no identified antigens. The sequences come from cultured PBMCs, collected from culture after CMV antigen stimulation. The origin of the receptors is a human donor in good health (CMV status not recorded). Some clones in this sample may be carry-over from other donors' samples.

V usage is TRBV6-8 and J usage is TRBJ2-1, with 8 bases identical to TRBD2. Germline V CDR1 and CDR2: MNHGY, SAAAGT. V was clipped by 5 bases and J by 7 bases; unmatched bases: 7. The CDR3 is 14 residues long. The CDR3 DNA is TGTGCCAGCAGTCTCGTCGAGCGGGAGAATGAGCAGTTCTTC. Protein: CASSLVERENEQFF.

The chain is built from TRBV2 and TRBJ2-3; D is perhaps TRBD1 (5 bases). The CDR3 is 13 residues long. The V end lost 8 bases, the J end lost 6 bases, and 15 bases lay between the germline ends. Germline lookup yields CDR1 SNHLY and CDR2 FYNNEI. The CDR3: CASSPGAPDTQYF. In nucleotides, the CDR3 is TGTGCCAGCTCCCCTGGGGCCCCGGATACGCAGTATTTT.

The chain carries TRBV2 and TRBJ2-3, with 11 bases lining up with TRBD2. The germline CDR1 and CDR2 sequences are SNHLY and FYNNEI. The CDR3 extends over 17 amino acids. Trimming took 5 bases from V and 2 from J; bases not matched to a gene: 9. In DNA, the CDR3 is TGTGCCAGCAGTACCGGGATAGCGGGAGGGCCCACAGATACGCAGTATTTT. It translates to CASSTGIAGGPTDTQYF.

The table lists this clonotype with a few counts. V gene TRBV7-2 combines with J gene TRBJ1-5, with D possibly being TRBD1 (6 bases). CDR1 and CDR2 from the germline V gene are SGHTA and FQGNSA. The CDR3 covers 15 residues. V was shortened by 3 bases and J by 3 bases, with 12 bases between the two germline ends. The CDR3 protein is CASSLEQGHNQPQHF. In DNA, the CDR3 is TGTGCCAGCAGCTTGGAGCAGGGGCACAATCAGCCCCAGCATTTT.

The chain joins TRBV27 to TRBJ2-5; D possibly corresponds to TRBD1 (5 bases). Trimming stripped 0 bases from V and 5 bases from J, with 13 bases between. CDR3 length: 15 residues. Germline assignment: CDR1 MNHEY and CDR2 SMNVEV (reference sequence). This CDR3 is CASSLSSQGYETQYF. CDR3 DNA: TGTGCCAGCAGTTTATCGTCCCAGGGTTACGAGACCCAGTACTTC.

This clonotype was seen a handful of times. The rearrangement links TRBV6-1 to TRBJ1-5; D possibly corresponds to TRBD1 (5 bases). Deletions cut 6 bases from V and 8 bases from J, with 20 bases between. CDR1 is MNHNS, CDR2 SASEGT, per germline. There are 15 residues in the CDR3. In DNA form, the CDR3 reads TGTGCCAGCAGCAACGGTGCGGGGCGGGCTAAGCCCCAGCATTTT. Its protein product is CASSNGAGRAKPQHF.

This chain connects TRBV4-1 to TRBJ1-1; 10 bases align to TRBD1. V was clipped by 5 bases and J by 0 bases; unmatched bases: 9. The CDR3 has 17 residues. Germline lookup yields CDR1 MGHRA and CDR2 YSYEKL. CDR3 residues: CASSMGQGRPMNTEAFF. CDR3 sequence (DNA): TGCGCCAGCAGCATGGGACAGGGGCGCCCCATGAACACTGAAGCTTTCTTT.

The chain links TRBV19 to TRBJ2-1; 8 nucleotides agree with TRBD2. CDR3 length: 17 amino acids. With 1 base clipped from V and 8 bases from J, the junction kept 13 bases outside the gene matches. The germline V gene has CDR1 LNHDA and CDR2 SQIVND (reference sequence). The CDR3 sequence is CASSIGQISGISYEQFF. The CDR3 DNA sequence: TGTGCCAGTAGTATAGGGCAGATTAGCGGGATATCTTATGAGCAGTTCTTC.

This clonotype turned up a few times. The V gene is TRBV2, the J gene TRBJ1-5; D is undetermined. V was clipped by 6 bases and J by 2 bases, with 14 bases between them. Germline V gives CDR1 SNHLY, CDR2 FYNNEI. The CDR3 is 15 amino acids. In DNA form, the CDR3 reads TGTGCCAGCAGGGCGGACGGTAATCGCAATCAGCCCCAGCATTTT. Translation: CASRADGNRNQPQHF. Variable domain in full (rest from reference TRBV2 and TRBJ1-5): EPEVTQTPSHQVTQMGQEVILRCVPISNHLYFYWYRQILGQKVEFLVSFYNNEISEKSEIFDDQFSVERPDGSNFTLKIRSTKLEDSAMYFCASRADGNRNQPQHFGDGTRLSIL.